This is a list of T cell receptor beta chains from one sample in a study of T cells after posttransplantation cyclophosphamide. Measured with immunoSEQ multiplex PCR; TCRdb has only the in-frame clones, and not every one. The repertoire consists of 4,500 to 5,500 clones, none detected only once. Sequencing used PBMCs, obtained after allogeneic stem cell transplant with posttransplant cyclophosphamide. The origin of the receptors is a female patient aged 30 to 40 who received an allogeneic stem cell transplant from an unrelated donor, was CMV-positive, and had acute and chronic GVHD. Some T cells may trace back to the graft donor. The CDR3 runs from the conserved cysteine through the conserved F or W. The order of the fields is clone size, V gene, D gene, J gene, CDR3 DNA, CDR3 protein. A D gene is named only where the DNA matches it firmly. Not every row has a clone size; where given, it reads once, few, many or a size class.

>many|TRBV5-1|NA|TRBJ2-1
TGCGCCAGCAGCCCAGGACAGCAACTACTCAATGAGCAGTTCTTC
CASSPGQQLLNEQFF
>few|TRBV9|TRBD2|TRBJ2-1
TGTGCCAGCAGCCCCTCGGGACTAGGGTTAGGTGAGCAGTTCTTC
CASSPSGLGLGEQFF
>NA|TRBV7-2|NA|TRBJ1-5
TGTGCCAGCAGCTTAGGAGGACAGAACCTGCCCCAGCATTTT
CASSLGGQNLPQHF
>many|TRBV7-3|TRBD2|TRBJ2-3
TGTGCCAGCAGCTTGCGTCCGGGAGGAACAGATACGCAGTATTTT
CASSLRPGGTDTQYF
>NA|TRBV2|NA|TRBJ2-7
TGTGCCAGCAGTCCAGGGTCGACTGGTACCTACGAGCAGTACTTC
CASSPGSTGTYEQYF
>many|TRBV2|NA|TRBJ1-5
TGTGCCAGCAAGGGTGGACAGACTAATCAGCCCCAGCATTTT
CASKGGQTNQPQHF
>medium-sized|TRBV30|NA|TRBJ2-7
TGTGCCTCCCTAAGCCCAGGGGGGTACGAGCAGTACTTC
CASLSPGGYEQYF
>NA|TRBV7-9|NA|TRBJ2-7
TGTGCCAGCAGCTTTGAGCGCGAGCAGTACTTC
CASSFEREQYF
>many|TRBV15|NA|TRBJ2-2
TGTGCCACCAGCAGAGAACCAGCGGTAGGGGAGCTGTTTTTT
CATSREPAVGELFF
>medium-sized|TRBV18|TRBD1|TRBJ2-7
TGTGCCAGCTCACCCGAAACGACAGGGGTGAATACCTACGAGCAGTACTTC
CASSPETTGVNTYEQYF
>many|TRBV27|NA|TRBJ1-1
TGTGCCAGCAGTTTGTCAGAGGCCATGAACACTGAAGCTTTCTTT
CASSLSEAMNTEAFF
>medium-sized|TRBV5-1|NA|TRBJ1-3
TGCGCCAGCAGCTTGTGGGGGGACGGAAACACCATATATTTT
CASSLWGDGNTIYF
>medium-sized|TRBV6-4|TRBD2|TRBJ2-1
TGTGCCAGCAGGTACACTAGCGGGAGGGATCCTGAGCAGTTCTTC
CASRYTSGRDPEQFF
>many|TRBV7-8|NA|TRBJ1-1
TGTGCCAGCAGCTTAGCCCCAGGGATGGGCACTGAAGCTTTCTTT
CASSLAPGMGTEAFF
>many|TRBV7-8|TRBD1|TRBJ2-7
TGTGCCAGCAGCGTCGACAGGGGGTTTCTCTACGAGCAGTACTTC
CASSVDRGFLYEQYF
>few|TRBV25-1|TRBD1|TRBJ2-1
TGTGCCAGCAGTGAATTAAGTGGCGCAGGGGGAAATGAGCAGTTCTTC
CASSELSGAGGNEQFF
>few|TRBV5-1|TRBD2|TRBJ2-3
TGCGCCAGCAGCGCCGGGACTAGCGGGAGAGTGGGCACAGATACGCAGTATTTT
CASSAGTSGRVGTDTQYF
>many|TRBV5-1|NA|TRBJ1-4
TGCGCCAGCAGCTTGGATTGGTCAGCGACTAATGAAAAACTGTTTTTT
CASSLDWSATNEKLFF
>many|TRBV27|NA|TRBJ1-2
TGTGCCAGCAGTTTACTAGGGGCCAGTAACTATGGCTACACCTTC
CASSLLGASNYGYTF
>few|TRBV30|NA|TRBJ1-1
TGTGCCTGGGGGGACTTAGGGTACACTGAAGCTTTCTTT
CAWGDLGYTEAFF
>many|TRBV5-1|TRBD1|TRBJ1-5
TGCGCCAGCAGCTTGGAGACAGGGGGAGATCAGCCCCAGCATTTT
CASSLETGGDQPQHF
>many|TRBV7-3|NA|TRBJ2-2
TGTGCCAGCAGCTTAACGGGTCTCAGGGGGGAGCTGTTTTTT
CASSLTGLRGELFF
>many|TRBV5-1|NA|TRBJ2-3
TGCGCCAGCGCAGGTAGCGGTAGCACAGATACGCAGTATTTT
CASAGSGSTDTQYF
>medium-sized|TRBV19|TRBD2|TRBJ2-2
TGTGCCAGTAGTATAAGGGGGACTAGCTGGGCCGGGGAGCTGTTTTTT
CASSIRGTSWAGELFF
>medium-sized|TRBV5-6|NA|TRBJ1-5
TGTGCCAGCAGCTTGGCGGCACAGGCAAAGCGGCCCCAGCATTTT
CASSLAAQAKRPQHF
>many|TRBV19|NA|TRBJ2-7
TGTGCCAGTAGTCGTTTGGGGGACATCTCCTACGAGCAGTACTTC
CASSRLGDISYEQYF
>hyperexpanded|TRBV5-8|NA|TRBJ2-7
TGTGCCAGCAGCTTGGTGGGGGGGCAGTACTTC
CASSLVGGQYF
>few|TRBV6-5|TRBD1|TRBJ2-7
TGTGCCAGCAGTCCGGGACAGTTCGTCTACGAGCAGTACTTC
CASSPGQFVYEQYF